These 6 T cell receptor beta chains share one sample of origin, sequenced in a study of T cells in Graves' hyperthyroidism and ophthalmopathy. It was RNA transcripts that yielded the amplified TCR beta CDR3 regions. HTBI primers drove first-round RT-PCR of the TCR CDR3. TCRdb called the multiplex PCR reads again in MiXCR, with one record for every CDR3 protein. The sample holds over 500,000 distinct CDR3 sequences; roughly a sixth are singletons and the top ten take approximately 32%. Sequenced input: blood. The receptors come from a woman younger than 45 with Graves' ophthalmopathy.

The V gene is TRBV13, the J gene TRBJ2-7; 7 nucleotides agree with TRBD2. The J segment lost 3 bases and the V segment lost 4 bases, leaving 12 bases of the junction unmatched. In germline, CDR1 is PRHDT, CDR2 FYEKMQ (reference sequence). The CDR3 loop spans 16 amino acids. The CDR3 bases are TGTGCCAGCAGCTCAGCGGGACTACCGGCGGGCTACGAGCAGTACTTC. Translating it yields CASSSAGLPAGYEQYF.

The J gene is TRBJ2-1, the V gene TRBV19, with TRBD2 matching 11 bases. Germline lookup yields CDR1 LNHDA and CDR2 SQIVND (reference sequence). This CDR3 is built from 15 residues. Trimming cost V 3 bases and J 10 bases; bases outside gene matches: 8. The CDR3 reads CASSISRLAGGEQFF. The CDR3 DNA is TGTGCCAGTAGTATTTCTCGGCTAGCGGGAGGCGAGCAGTTCTTC.

This clonotype occurred a few times. J is TRBJ2-7 and V is TRBV29-1, with a weak D call TRBD1 (6 bases). In germline, CDR1 is SQVTM, CDR2 ANQGSEA. Trimming cost V 4 bases and J 3 bases, with 13 bases left between them. The length of the CDR3 is 13 residues. The CDR3 region is CSVAGTNNYEQYF. The CDR3 coding sequence is TGCAGCGTTGCAGGGACAAATAACTACGAGCAGTACTTC.

This clonotype was counted many times. The V call is TRBV30, the J call TRBJ2-3; TRBD1 matches 10 bases. J lost 0 bases, V lost 5 bases, and 17 bases had no gene match. The V gene's germline CDR1 is GTSNPN and CDR2 SVGIG (reference sequence). The CDR3 covers 19 residues. The CDR3 DNA reads TGTGCCTGGGCTCCGACAGGGGGCAAGAGTTACCGTAGCACAGATACGCAGTATTTT. This gives the protein CAWAPTGGKSYRSTDTQYF.

The rearrangement links TRBV9 to TRBJ2-5; 8 nucleotides agree with TRBD2. The CDR3 is made up of 14 amino acids. Trimming took 4 bases from V and 5 from J; bases not matched to a gene: 7. Germline values: CDR1 SGDLS, CDR2 YYNGEE. Here the CDR3 reads CASSPGGTGETQYF. Written as DNA, the CDR3 is TGTGCCAGCAGCCCGGGAGGGACGGGGGAGACCCAGTACTTC.

At least ten counts were recorded for this clonotype. The rearrangement uses TRBV20-1 and TRBJ2-3, with 7 bases aligning to TRBD1. Trimming at V came to 3 bases and at J to 6 bases, leaving 3 bases not matched to a gene. The length of the CDR3 is 12 residues. From germline, CDR1 is DFQATT and CDR2 SNEGSKA (reference sequence). The CDR3 nucleotides are TGCAGTGCTAGGGTACAGGGGGATACGCAGTATTTT. Translated: CSARVQGDTQYF.